This T cell receptor beta chain was observed in a study of blood T cell repertoires in COVID-19 (dated by TCRdb to the early 2020s). About the study as a whole: Collaborator samples came from the United States, Italy and Spain and covered acute and convalescent phases of COVID-19. The material from the prospective study consisted of cDNA or gDNA derived from T cells, B-cell-depleted T cells, or PBMCs. Samples were obtained from the ongoing ImmuneRACE study (first 160 participants) and from over 1,000 subjects provided by 6 global collaborators. Where available, HLA class I and class II types were taken from metadata supplied by the sample provider and were not determined by assay-based typing. Nearly every sample came with metadata listing a de-identified subject ID, COVID-19 status, age in years and sex. The repertoires were made available in a free public database intended to serve as a resource for research on the immune response to SARS-CoV-2. The dataset comprised deeply sampled blood TCRbeta repertoires from subjects exposed to, actively infected with, or recovered from COVID-19.

The immunoSEQ Assay, a bias-controlled multiplex PCR, was used to amplify TCRbeta CDR3 regions from genomic DNA. The paper's processing steps were these. The number of nucleated cells in each sample was estimated by amplification of reference gene primers within the assay. To quantify the absolute abundance of each unique TCRbeta CDR3 rearrangement, sequence reads were collapsed and filtered. For each sample, productive Simpson clonality was calculated as the square root of Simpson's diversity index across productive rearrangements. The source is immuneACCESS, and TCRdb retained only in-frame sequences with V and J called. Part of the clones is not carried over; for the studies checked, unresolved V genes explain less than half of this, and the remainder is unexplained. The V and J calls and clone size are taken from that table; D and trimming were inferred from the DNA. The sample profile shows 180,000 or so clones; roughly 80% of them were found once. Approximately 7.9% of the sample belongs to the ten largest clones.

The CDR3 runs 15 residues from the cysteine to the phenylalanine. Of all the DNA, just the CDR3 is kept, 45 bases in frame from base 1. Germline trimming: 4 bases from V, 5 bases from J; junction bases outside gene matches: 4. For CDR1 and CDR2, the germline V gene lists MNHEY and SVGAGI. What the authors observed across the whole study: The amount of clinical and demographic metadata varied by source and participant and was provided uncurated.

This clone showed up just a few times. Its antigen has not been determined. The record has no base qualities; no much larger clone is one base away. Enrolling through a virtual design, the prospective study's participants ranged in age from roughly 18 to 90 years and lived across roughly 24 United States geographic areas. In the prospective study, participants were assigned to cohorts based on the clinical history participants reported in a screening survey and a study questionnaire. For ImmuneRACE Cohort 3, a participant was defined as recovered based on two consecutive negative NP/OP PCR tests, clearance by a healthcare professional, or resolution of symptoms. Mobile phlebotomists in the prospective study collected whole blood, serum and a nasopharyngeal or oropharyngeal swab from every participant. Additional blood draws and questionnaires over an approximately 2-month period could optionally be provided by prospective study participants. Before DNA extraction, prospective study blood samples were shipped either frozen or at room temperature.

The specimen was PBMCs or T cells enriched from blood (not recorded which). The sequence was obtained from a middle-aged man who had recovered from COVID-19. This chain joins TRBV6-5 to TRBJ2-1; 11 junctional bases match TRBD1. The nucleotides are TGTGCCAGCAGTTTCTCGGGACAGGGGGACAATGAGCAGTTCTTC. The resulting protein is CASSFSGQGDNEQFF.